One and the same sample provided the 26 T cell receptor beta chains below, sequenced in a study of blood T cell repertoires in COVID-19. TCRdb keeps only in-frame clones here, not all; method: immunoSEQ multiplex PCR. The data show under 300,000 clones, 84% seen once. The source material was peripheral blood. The receptors stem from a woman aged 40 to 49 who had recovered from COVID-19.

The chain uses TRBV19 and TRBJ1-5; 8 bases line up with TRBD1. Germline CDR1 and CDR2: LNHDA and SQIVND (reference sequence). The V gene end was trimmed by 10 bases and the J gene end by 6 bases; junction bases not matched to a gene: 14. The CDR3 is 15 amino acids. This CDR3 reads CATSNGQGAFQPQHF. DNA for the CDR3: TGTGCCACCTCCAACGGGCAGGGGGCTTTTCAGCCCCAGCATTTT.

This chain uses TRBV5-6 with TRBJ2-7; tentative D call: TRBD2 (5 bases). The V gene's germline CDR1 is SGHDT and CDR2 YYEEEE. The CDR3 covers 15 residues. V dropped 5 bases and J dropped 2 bases, with 17 bases sitting between them. CDR3 in amino acids: CASSRAGVEAYEQYF. As DNA, the CDR3 is TGTGCCAGCAGTCGGGCCGGGGTAGAGGCCTACGAGCAGTACTTC.

The genes are TRBV7-7 and TRBJ2-1; the D gene is possibly TRBD2 (6 bases). Trimming cost V 5 bases and J 0 bases, with 14 bases left between them. Germline CDR1 reads SSHAT; CDR2 reads FNYEAQ (reference sequence). CDR3 length: 16 residues. CDR3: CASSPRRGPSYNEQFF. The CDR3 DNA reads as TGTGCCAGCAGCCCCCGGCGGGGACCCTCCTACAATGAGCAGTTCTTC.

In nucleotides, the CDR3 is TGTGCCAGCAGCTTGGGCTTAAACACTGAAGCTTTCTTT. Translated: CASSLGLNTEAFF. V gene TRBV11-1 combines with J gene TRBJ1-1; unclear D gene. Germline V gives CDR1 SGHAT, CDR2 FQDESV (reference sequence). The CDR3 loop spans 13 amino acids. Trimming cost V 3 bases and J 2 bases, with 7 bases left between them.

The genes are TRBV25-1 and TRBJ2-3; TRBD2 matches at 7 bases. The CDR3 covers 15 residues. The germline gives CDR1 MGHDK, CDR2 SYGVNS. Trimming removed 10 bases from V and 0 bases from J; junction bases left unmatched: 10. CDR3 protein: CATSPGGTSTDTQYF. CDR3 DNA sequence: TGTGCCACCTCCCCCGGGGGGACTAGCACAGATACGCAGTATTTT.

The table lists this clone with a count of one. The V gene is TRBV27, the J gene TRBJ2-5; D is possibly TRBD2 (5 bases). Germline assignment: CDR1 MNHEY and CDR2 SMNVEV (reference sequence). Between the trimmed V and J ends, which lost 6 bases and 7 bases, there was a span of 24 bases. The CDR3 loop spans 16 amino acids. The CDR3: CASSDLSGNSRGTQYF. DNA of the CDR3: TGTGCCAGCAGCGACTTATCCGGGAACTCCCGGGGGACCCAGTACTTC.

J is TRBJ2-7 and V is TRBV28, with a possible D match to TRBD2 (6 bases). Trimming took 9 bases from V and 1 from J, leaving 16 bases between them. The CDR3 length is 14 residues. Germline V lookup: CDR1 MDHEN, CDR2 SYDVKM. The CDR3 spells CASIPGGDSYEQYF. The DNA of the CDR3 is TGTGCCAGTATACCCGGCGGGGATTCCTACGAGCAGTACTTC.

J is TRBJ1-2 and V is TRBV28, with a tentative D call TRBD1 (5 bases). The length of the CDR3 is 14 residues. V was clipped by 3 bases and J by 8 bases, with 16 bases between them. The germline gives CDR1 MDHEN, CDR2 SYDVKM. The CDR3 loop reads CASSFRGLLGGYTF. CDR3 sequence (DNA): TGTGCCAGCAGTTTCCGGGGACTGCTGGGGGGCTACACCTTC.

The rearrangement links TRBV10-3 to TRBJ1-2; 7 nucleotides align to TRBD1. The CDR3 extends over 16 amino acids. Germline-derived CDR1 and CDR2 are ENHRY and SYGVKD. After removal of 3 bases from V and 0 bases from J, the junction contained 7 bases not matched to a gene. CDR3 DNA: TGTGCCATCAGTGACCCGGGACAGACCGCTAACTATGGCTACACCTTC. It yields the protein CAISDPGQTANYGYTF.

About this clone itself: This specimen includes other DNA sequences encoding the same CDR3. The chain links TRBV7-9 to TRBJ1-6, with a weak D call TRBD1 (6 bases). V was clipped by 5 bases and J by 7 bases, with 15 bases between them. The CDR3 sequence is 15 residues long. Looked up from germline, CDR1 is SEHNR and CDR2 is FQNEAQ (reference sequence). The CDR3, as DNA: TGTGCCAGCAGCGTAATCGACAGGTCAAATTCACCCCTCCACTTT. This encodes CASSVIDRSNSPLHF.

The chain employs TRBV28 and TRBJ1-4; 8 positions match TRBD1. V gave up 6 bases and J gave up 4 bases; unmatched junction bases: 4. Germline CDR1 and CDR2: MDHEN and SYDVKM. The CDR3 totals 14 residues. The CDR3 here is CASSRTGLNEKLFF. The CDR3 region has the DNA TGTGCCAGCAGCCGGACAGGGCTTAATGAAAAACTGTTTTTT.

The gene calls are TRBV19 and TRBJ1-2; D remains ambiguous. V lost 7 bases, J lost 8 bases, and 20 bases lay in between. This CDR3 has 14 amino acids. The germline gives CDR1 LNHDA, CDR2 SQIVND (reference sequence). CDR3 sequence: CASIPPGSRGGYTF. For the CDR3, the DNA is TGTGCCAGTATCCCTCCGGGGTCGCGGGGAGGCTACACCTTC.

V is TRBV7-9 and J is TRBJ2-7; D possibly corresponds to TRBD2 (5 bases). The CDR3 extends over 12 amino acids. The V gene lost 3 bases and the J gene lost 3 bases, with 6 bases spanning the gap. Germline CDR1 reads SEHNR; CDR2 reads FQNEAQ (reference sequence). Here the CDR3 reads CASSFEGYEQYF. In DNA, the CDR3 is TGTGCCAGCAGCTTCGAGGGCTACGAGCAGTACTTC.

The chain carries TRBV28 and TRBJ1-5, with unresolved D. Looked up from germline, CDR1 is MDHEN and CDR2 is SYDVKM. V gave up 2 bases and J gave up 2 bases, with 4 bases separating them. The CDR3 has 13 amino acids. CDR3 loop: CASSLTGNQPQHF. CDR3 bases: TGTGCCAGCAGTTTAACGGGCAATCAGCCCCAGCATTTT.

In this sample, this clone turned up once. The chain recombines TRBV30 with TRBJ1-6, with D tentatively TRBD1 (5 bases). V lost 0 bases to trimming and J lost 5 bases, with 14 bases between them. CDR3 length: 16 residues. CDR1 GTSNPN and CDR2 SVGIG come from the germline V gene (reference sequence). The CDR3 nucleotides are TGTGCCTGGAGTGTAGCCGGGGGTTCAGATAATTCACCCCTCCACTTT. This sequence encodes CAWSVAGGSDNSPLHF.

This clone appeared a single time. The rearrangement uses TRBV27 and TRBJ2-1; D ambiguous. CDR1 and CDR2 from the germline V gene are MNHEY and SMNVEV (reference sequence). Trimming shortened V by 10 bases and J by 0 bases, and 4 bases separated the two germline ends. This CDR3 contains 11 residues. CDR3 sequence: CATYSYNEQFF. CDR3 nucleotide sequence: TGTGCCACCTACTCCTACAATGAGCAGTTCTTC.

The chain carries TRBV2 and TRBJ2-2; TRBD1 agrees at 8 bases. The germline gives CDR1 SNHLY, CDR2 FYNNEI. The V segment lost 4 bases and the J segment 4 bases; nucleotides outside the gene matches: 5. This CDR3 has 15 amino acids. The CDR3 reads CASSGDRGATGELFF. The CDR3 nucleotides are TGTGCCAGCAGTGGCGACAGGGGAGCCACCGGGGAGCTGTTTTTT.

V and J are TRBV3-1 (or the pseudogene TRBV3-2) and TRBJ1-4, with a weak D call TRBD1 (5 bases). Trimming left V 3 bases short and J 5 bases short, with 10 bases between. The CDR3 is 14 amino acids. Looked up from germline, CDR1 is LGHDT and CDR2 is YNNKEL (reference sequence). CDR3 nucleotides: TGTGCCAGCAGCCACCGGGGGATGAATGAAAAACTGTTTTTT. Translation gives CASSHRGMNEKLFF.

The V call is TRBV5-1, the J call TRBJ1-2, with D perhaps matching TRBD1 (5 bases). V was cut by 0 bases and J by 7 bases, with 16 bases left in between. From germline, CDR1 is SGHRS and CDR2 YFSETQ. This CDR3 contains 15 residues. The CDR3 region has the DNA TGCGCCAGCAGCTTGGAACCCAGGGTAGGATCTGGCTACACCTTC. Amino acid sequence: CASSLEPRVGSGYTF.

This chain uses TRBV5-6 with TRBJ2-2; unclear D gene. Trimming removed 2 bases from V and 5 bases from J, with 13 bases in between. The CDR3 is made up of 15 amino acids. Germline CDR1 and CDR2: SGHDT and YYEEEE. The CDR3 DNA follows: TGTGCCAGCAGCTTTCGGGTGGCGGATACCGGGGAGCTGTTTTTT. It yields the protein CASSFRVADTGELFF.

The J gene is TRBJ2-7, the V gene TRBV3-1 (or the pseudogene TRBV3-2); D is perhaps TRBD1 (6 bases). Trimming took 4 bases from V and 0 from J, leaving 13 bases between them. This CDR3 comprises 15 residues. The germline V gene encodes CDR1 LGHDT and CDR2 YNNKEL (reference sequence). The DNA of the CDR3 is TGTGCCAGCAGCCTTACCGGGACACTCTCCTACGAGCAGTACTTC. It encodes CASSLTGTLSYEQYF.

The rearrangement links TRBV27 to TRBJ2-2; 7 bases align to TRBD1. Germline V CDR1 and CDR2: MNHEY, SMNVEV (reference sequence). The CDR3 sequence is 16 residues long. Losses at the gene ends were 2 bases for V and 5 bases for J; bases not matched to a gene: 8. CDR3 region: CASSLGVAGGTGELFF. The CDR3 DNA reads as TGTGCCAGCAGTTTAGGGGTGGCAGGGGGTACCGGGGAGCTGTTTTTT.

The J gene is TRBJ2-6, the V gene TRBV5-4; D uncertain. V was trimmed by 4 bases and J by 0 bases, leaving 14 bases between them. CDR1 SGHNT and CDR2 YYREEE come from the germline V gene (reference sequence). The CDR3 totals 17 residues. The CDR3 sequence is CASSSYVQSSGANVLTF. The CDR3, as DNA: TGTGCCAGCAGCAGCTACGTACAGAGCTCTGGGGCCAACGTCCTGACTTTC.

The chain employs TRBV10-2 and TRBJ2-5, with 10 bases fitting TRBD2. CDR3 size: 13 residues. With 4 bases clipped from V and 5 bases from J, the junction kept 1 base outside the gene matches. Germline V gene lookup returns CDR1 WSHSY and CDR2 SAAADI. This CDR3 reads CASSALAGETQYF. CDR3 bases: TGCGCCAGCAGTGCACTAGCGGGGGAGACCCAGTACTTC.

This sequence joins TRBV2 and TRBJ2-7, with D tentatively TRBD2 (5 bases). Germline V gives CDR1 SNHLY, CDR2 FYNNEI. CDR3 length: 11 amino acids. V lost 4 bases to trimming and J lost 7 bases, with 8 bases between them. The CDR3, as DNA: TGTGCCAGCAGTGCCTGGAGGGAGCAGTACTTC. This codes for CASSAWREQYF.

The genes are TRBV2 and TRBJ2-7; tentative D call: TRBD2 (5 bases). The CDR3 contains 12 residues. Trimming stripped 9 bases from V and 3 bases from J, with 12 bases between. Germline CDR1 and CDR2: SNHLY and FYNNEI. CDR3 nucleotide sequence: TGTGCCAGTGATTCGGGGAACTACGAGCAGTACTTC. The encoded protein is CASDSGNYEQYF.